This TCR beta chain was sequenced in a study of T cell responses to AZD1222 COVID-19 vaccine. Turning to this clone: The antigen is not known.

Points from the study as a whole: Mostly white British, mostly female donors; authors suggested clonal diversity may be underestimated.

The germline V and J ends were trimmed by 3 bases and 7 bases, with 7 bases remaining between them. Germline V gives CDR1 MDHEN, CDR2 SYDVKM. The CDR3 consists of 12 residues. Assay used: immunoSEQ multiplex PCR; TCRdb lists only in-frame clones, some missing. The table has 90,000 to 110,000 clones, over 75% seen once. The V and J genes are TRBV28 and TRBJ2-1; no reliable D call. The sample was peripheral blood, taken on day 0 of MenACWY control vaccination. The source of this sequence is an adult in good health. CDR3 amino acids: CASSFQGNEQFF. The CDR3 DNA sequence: TGTGCCAGCAGTTTCCAAGGGAATGAGCAGTTCTTC.